These 24 T cell receptor beta chains were sequenced from one sample in a study of cytomegalovirus exposure and HLA in healthy donors. Libraries were prepared by immunoSEQ multiplex PCR; TCRdb keeps only in-frame clonotypes and omits some of them. The sample gives about 120,000 clones, roughly 95% of which show up once; 1.7% is in the top ten. The sample comprised PBMCs. These receptors came from a man aged 18 to 30 in good health and CMV-seronegative.

The V and J genes are TRBV10-1 and TRBJ2-7; D gene uncertain. Germline V gene lookup returns CDR1 WNHNN and CDR2 SYGVQD (reference sequence). The CDR3 consists of 13 residues. V lost 4 bases, J lost 0 bases, and 7 bases lay in between. The CDR3 protein is CASSAPGSYEQYF. The CDR3 nucleotides are TGCGCCAGCAGTGCTCCAGGCTCCTACGAGCAGTACTTC.

The chain employs TRBV6-6 and TRBJ2-2; perhaps TRBD2 as D (6 bases). Germline V gene lookup returns CDR1 MNHNY and CDR2 SVGAGI (reference sequence). The V and J ends lost 2 bases and 4 bases respectively, with 14 bases between them. The CDR3 spans 16 residues. CDR3: CASSYLRRGGTGELFF. For the CDR3, the DNA is TGTGCCAGCAGTTACCTCCGGAGGGGTGGCACCGGGGAGCTGTTTTTT.

The rearrangement links TRBV28 to TRBJ2-7, with 10 nucleotides matching TRBD1. Looked up from germline, CDR1 is MDHEN and CDR2 is SYDVKM. V was pared by 7 bases and J by 2 bases, with 5 bases of the junction left unmatched. This CDR3 has 14 residues. The CDR3 loop is CASITGTGAYEQYF. The CDR3 nucleotides read TGTGCCAGCATCACCGGGACAGGGGCCTACGAGCAGTACTTC.

The chain employs TRBV27 and TRBJ1-2, with D unresolved. CDR1 is MNHEY, CDR2 SMNVEV, per germline (reference sequence). V lost 6 bases to trimming and J lost 7 bases, with 18 bases between them. The CDR3 totals 14 residues. CDR3: CASSPTPLRSGYTF. The CDR3 DNA reads as TGTGCCAGCAGCCCGACCCCCCTCAGGTCTGGCTACACCTTC.

The chain recombines TRBV11-1 with TRBJ1-3, with 8 bases fitting TRBD1. The CDR3 has 15 residues. V lost 7 bases and J lost 8; bases outside the gene matches: 13. Germline V CDR1 and CDR2: SGHAT, FQDESV (reference sequence). The CDR3 loop is CASTPGPGGRDTIYF. The CDR3 nucleotides read TGTGCCAGCACCCCCGGCCCAGGGGGCCGGGACACCATATATTTT.

This chain links TRBV27 with TRBJ2-7; TRBD1 matches 7 bases. The CDR3 extends over 13 amino acids. Germline V CDR1 and CDR2: MNHEY, SMNVEV (reference sequence). V dropped 7 bases and J dropped 4; count of bases not matched to a gene: 7. The CDR3 coding sequence is TGTGCCAGCAAGGCAGGGGGAAGATACGAGCAGTACTTC. Its protein is CASKAGGRYEQYF.

On this clone: Mismatch with germline at one junction end may stem from a read error. The CDR3 protein is CASSPLGTF. CDR3 nucleotide sequence: TGTGCCAGCAGCCCCTTGGGGACTTTT. The V and J genes are TRBV9 and TRBJ1-1; D perhaps matches TRBD1 (5 bases). Germline V CDR1 and CDR2: SGDLS, YYNGEE. There are 9 residues in the CDR3.

The chain is built from TRBV5-5 and TRBJ2-7, with 9 bases identical to TRBD2. V was clipped by 4 bases and J by 2 bases; unmatched bases: 7. CDR1 is SGHKS, CDR2 YYEKEE, per germline (reference sequence). This CDR3 is 15 amino acids long. This chain's CDR3 is CASSVWGGRAYEQYF. Written as DNA, the CDR3 is TGTGCCAGCAGCGTTTGGGGCGGGAGGGCCTACGAGCAGTACTTC. Full variable domain (rest looked up from reference TRBV5-5 and TRBJ2-7): DAGVTQSPTHLIKTRGQQVTLRCSPISGHKSVSWYQQVLGQGPQFIFQYYEKEERGRGNFPDRFSARQFPNYSSELNVNALLLGDSALYLCASSVWGGRAYEQYFGPGTRLTVT.

The chain recombines TRBV7-2 with TRBJ1-1, with a weak D call TRBD1 (6 bases). This CDR3 has 14 amino acids. Germline V gives CDR1 SGHTA, CDR2 FQGNSA. Deletions cut 7 bases from V and 3 bases from J, with 15 bases between. As DNA, the CDR3 is TGTGCCAGCAACCCCCGAACAGGGTACACTGAAGCTTTCTTT. This codes for CASNPRTGYTEAFF.

The chain employs TRBV27 and TRBJ1-5; TRBD1 might be the D (5 bases). CDR3 size: 12 residues. V dropped 3 bases and J dropped 7 bases, with 7 bases sitting between them. The germline gives CDR1 MNHEY, CDR2 SMNVEV (reference sequence). Here the CDR3 DNA reads TGTGCCAGCAGTTTTCCAGGGCAGCCCCAGCATTTT. This gives the protein CASSFPGQPQHF.

This chain links TRBV13 with TRBJ2-1, with 13 positions matching TRBD2. The CDR3 runs 14 residues. The V and J ends lost 4 bases and 10 bases, in that order; junction bases with no gene match: 4. Per the germline V gene, CDR1 is PRHDT and CDR2 is FYEKMQ (reference sequence). DNA for the CDR3: TGTGCCAGCAGCTCCCGGGGACTAGCGGGAGAGCAGTTCTTC. It specifies CASSSRGLAGEQFF.

The chain recombines TRBV7-7 with TRBJ2-7; 9 bases map to TRBD2. J was trimmed by 5 bases and V by 1 base; bases with no gene match: 6. The length of the CDR3 is 15 residues. The germline V gene has CDR1 SSHAT and CDR2 FNYEAQ (reference sequence). The CDR3 sequence is CASSLGSGSRDEQYF. For the CDR3, the DNA is TGTGCCAGCAGCTTAGGTAGCGGGAGCCGGGACGAGCAGTACTTC.

The CDR3: CASSLGGNGYEQYF. CDR3 DNA: TGTGCCAGCAGTTTAGGAGGGAACGGCTACGAGCAGTACTTC. V gene TRBV28 combines with J gene TRBJ2-7, with a possible D match to TRBD2 (6 bases). Trimming removed 2 bases at V and 3 bases at J, with 11 bases between. Germline lookup yields CDR1 MDHEN and CDR2 SYDVKM. The CDR3 totals 14 residues.

The rearrangement links TRBV4-3 to TRBJ1-1; TRBD1 matches 11 bases. This CDR3 has 14 residues. J lost 6 bases, V lost 2 bases, and 2 bases had no gene match. Germline-derived CDR1 and CDR2 are LGHNA and YSLEER. The CDR3 region is CASSQPGQGAEAFF. In DNA, the CDR3 is TGCGCCAGCAGCCAACCGGGACAGGGGGCTGAAGCTTTCTTT.

The J gene is TRBJ1-5, the V gene TRBV5-1; D gene uncertain. The CDR3 is made up of 15 amino acids. Per germline, CDR1 SGHRS and CDR2 YFSETQ. Trimming left V 1 base short and J 8 bases short, with 16 bases between. The CDR3 DNA sequence: TGCGCCAGCAGCTTGCCCTCATTGGCCCGGGAGCCCCAGCATTTT. This codes for CASSLPSLAREPQHF.

The chain couples TRBV10-3 to TRBJ2-7, with 7 bases matching TRBD1. Per germline, CDR1 ENHRY and CDR2 SYGVKD. This CDR3 comprises 15 residues. The V segment lost 2 bases and the J segment 2 bases; nucleotides outside the gene matches: 6. CDR3 coding DNA: TGTGCCATCAGTGAGGGGGACAGAAGCCCCTACGAGCAGTACTTC. Translation gives CAISEGDRSPYEQYF.

This clone has just one count. The J gene is TRBJ2-1, the V gene TRBV20-1; perhaps TRBD2 as D (6 bases). CDR1 and CDR2 (germline): DFQATT, SNEGSKA (reference sequence). V lost 8 bases and J lost 7, with 9 bases in between. The CDR3 consists of 10 residues. The CDR3 DNA follows: TGCAGTACGACTAGTAATGAGCAGTTCTTC. It codes for CSTTSNEQFF.

The CDR3 DNA reads as TGTGCCAGCTCACCACCGGGCCCGCCAGACACTGAAGCTTTCTTT. This gives the protein CASSPPGPPDTEAFF. The V and J genes are TRBV18 and TRBJ1-1; D gene uncertain. The CDR3 covers 15 residues. V dropped 0 bases and J dropped 3 bases, with 11 bases sitting between them. The V gene's germline CDR1 is KGHSH and CDR2 LQKENI.

This clone was observed a single time. The chain recombines TRBV7-3 with TRBJ1-1; D remains ambiguous. The CDR3 spans 14 residues. In germline, CDR1 is SGHTA, CDR2 FQGTGA. Trimming pared 2 bases from V and 4 bases from J, leaving 11 bases between. The CDR3 reads CASSLYSWSTEAFF. CDR3 DNA sequence: TGTGCCAGCAGCTTATACTCTTGGTCCACTGAAGCTTTCTTT.

This chain links TRBV11-2 with TRBJ2-7, with 10 bases identical to TRBD1. The germline gives CDR1 SGHAT, CDR2 FQNNGV. This CDR3 has 15 amino acids. J was trimmed by 3 bases and V by 6 bases; bases with no gene match: 8. The CDR3 sequence: CASRTQGQGFYEQYF. The DNA for the CDR3 is TGTGCCAGCAGGACCCAGGGACAGGGGTTCTACGAGCAGTACTTC.

This clone has a single count. This rearrangement joins TRBV28 to TRBJ2-7; TRBD2 agrees at 7 bases. Trimming at V came to 2 bases and at J to 0 bases, leaving 4 bases not matched to a gene. The CDR3 covers 15 residues. The germline gives CDR1 MDHEN, CDR2 SYDVKM. The CDR3 loop is CASSLLADSSYEQYF. CDR3 DNA: TGTGCCAGCAGTTTACTAGCGGATAGCTCCTACGAGCAGTACTTC.

The chain recombines TRBV20-1 with TRBJ2-5, with 7 bases lining up with TRBD1. Trimming cost V 5 bases and J 9 bases; bases outside gene matches: 6. Germline CDR1 reads DFQATT; CDR2 reads SNEGSKA (reference sequence). The CDR3 spans 11 residues. The CDR3: CSALGQESQYF. As DNA, the CDR3 is TGCAGTGCTTTAGGACAGGAGTCCCAGTACTTC.

The V and J genes are TRBV19 and TRBJ2-2, with D maybe TRBD2 (5 bases). The germline CDR1 and CDR2 sequences are LNHDA and SQIVND (reference sequence). Trimming removed 10 bases from V and 0 bases from J, with 18 bases in between. The CDR3 sequence is 16 residues long. CDR3 sequence (DNA): TGTGCCATTGGCAGAGGGCGTCCCCCGAACACCGGGGAGCTGTTTTTT. This codes for CAIGRGRPPNTGELFF. Based on the CDR3 plus reference TRBV19 and TRBJ2-2, the full variable domain is DGGITQSPKYLFRKEGQNVTLSCEQNLNHDAMYWYRQDPGQGLRLIYYSQIVNDFQKGDIAEGYSVSREKKESFPLTVTSAQKNPTAFYLCAIGRGRPPNTGELFFGEGSRLTVL.

The rearrangement links TRBV7-2 to TRBJ2-1, with TRBD2 matching 11 bases. J was trimmed by 8 bases and V by 0 bases; bases with no gene match: 9. This CDR3 comprises 17 residues. Germline V CDR1 and CDR2: SGHTA, FQGNSA. CDR3 region: CASSLAQRLAGPDEQFF. Written as DNA, the CDR3 is TGTGCCAGCAGCTTAGCGCAAAGACTAGCGGGACCTGATGAGCAGTTCTTC.